This T cell receptor beta chain was observed in a study of T cell responses to AZD1222 COVID-19 vaccine. Turning to the study itself: Researchers grouped second doses given at about 4 or about 12 weeks into one pool. Study-level findings and limits: Seropositivity was recorded at baseline in only 6 or 7 AZD1222 recipients. Spike as a whole was targeted by vaccine-associated CD4 TCRs, dominant at 160-218 and 743-854.

A note on this clone: Its target is not known.

Repertoires were generated with immunoSEQ multiplex PCR, while TCRdb's copy carries only in-frame clones and drops some. The sample consists of roughly 50,000 clones, approximately 80% of them appearing once. There are 17 residues in the CDR3. V was clipped by 9 bases and J by 0 bases; unmatched bases: 16. Per germline, CDR1 WSHSY and CDR2 SAAADI. The receptor was derived from an adult in good health. Sequenced here: peripheral blood, sampled on day 0 of AZD1222 vaccination. V usage is TRBV10-2 and J usage is TRBJ2-7; 8 bases fit TRBD2. CDR3 coding DNA: TGCGCCAGTAACCCTCGGGGACCGGGAGGGTACTCCTACGAGCAGTACTTC. It is translated as CASNPRGPGGYSYEQYF.